This TCR beta chain was documented in a study of blood T cell repertoires in COVID-19. At the level of the study: Acute and convalescent COVID-19 samples came from the United States, Italy and Spain. In each case, the material was cDNA or gDNA derived from T cells, B-cell-depleted T cells, or PBMCs.

The CDR3 spans 16 residues. Germline V gives CDR1 SGHNT, CDR2 YENEEA. V was clipped by 5 bases and J by 6 bases; unmatched bases: 10. Original processing methods: Amplified reference gene primers provided the basis for estimating nucleated cell counts. Data came from immunoSEQ multiplex PCR; TCRdb stores just in-frame clones and leaves some out. V and J calls and clone size are given by that table; D and trimming were obtained from the DNA. Counted here are roughly 120,000 clones, around 90% occurring once; the ten biggest clones make up 3% to 4%. The source of this sequence is a man aged 45-65 years with active COVID-19. The chain combines TRBV11-3 with TRBJ2-1, with 10 bases matching TRBD2. Sequenced material: peripheral blood. CDR3 region: CASSRRLAGEGNEQFF. The CDR3 DNA reads as TGTGCCAGCAGCCGACGCCTAGCGGGAGAAGGCAATGAGCAGTTCTTC.